The present entry profiles one T cell receptor beta chain with its context. What it binds is not known. This sample was taken from a study of cytomegalovirus exposure and HLA in healthy donors. Study details: Out of 398 genotyped donors, about 76% belonged to the Caucasian-associated ancestry cluster. General study findings and limits: Most TCR sequences were uncommon, yet certain public TCRs appeared in many donors. CMV antigen specificity was confirmed in vitro for three CMV-associated chains.

The PCR contained 60 Vbeta and 13 Jbeta primers. Profiling relied on immunoSEQ multiplex PCR, and the TCRdb table lists in-frame clones only, not all of them. The table has 150,000 to 200,000 clones, roughly four fifths seen once; the top ten hold roughly 4.5%. The CDR3 runs to 16 residues. V shed 8 bases and J shed 2 bases, with 20 bases lying between them. Per germline, CDR1 LNHNV and CDR2 YYDKDF (reference sequence). The clonotype was recovered from a man between 45 and 60 years old in good health and CMV-seropositive. The specimen was PBMCs. The rearrangement links TRBV15 to TRBJ2-3; maybe TRBD1 (6 bases). Here the CDR3 reads CATARPSGETTDTQYF. The CDR3 nucleotides are TGTGCCACCGCCCGGCCCTCAGGGGAAACCACAGATACGCAGTATTTT.